A selection of T cell receptor beta chains follows, all from one sample in a study of T cells in localized non-small cell lung cancer. Data came from immunoSEQ multiplex PCR; TCRdb stores just in-frame clones and leaves some out. The sample lists around 41,000 clones, about 88% occurring once. The input for sequencing was peripheral blood, taken before any cancer treatment. These receptors originate from a woman between 18 and 50 years old with stage III lung adenocarcinoma. The CDR3 runs from the conserved cysteine through the conserved F or W.

cdr3_aa	j_call	v_call
CASSYPQGGAYDEQFF	TRBJ2-1	TRBV27
CASSSGPGSPSGYTF	TRBJ1-2	TRBV5-1
CASSPRGAQETQYF	TRBJ2-5	TRBV27
CASSADRNYGYTF	TRBJ1-2	TRBV7-8
CASSYNSGSGANVLTF	TRBJ2-6	TRBV6-5
CASSYAFGTSGEETQYF	TRBJ2-5	TRBV5-1
CAWSEAGVVNEQFF	TRBJ2-1	TRBV30
CASSSPGGGNQPQHF	TRBJ1-5	TRBV28
CAWSVRGQGQHEQFF	TRBJ2-1	TRBV30
CASSPLPGGSYNEQFF	TRBJ2-1	TRBV2
CASRPRVAGLGSYNEQFF	TRBJ2-1	TRBV7-9
CASSPPSGQGNTGELFF	TRBJ2-2	TRBV18
CSVGEGQPQHF	TRBJ1-5	TRBV29-1
CASSPNSGANVLTF	TRBJ2-6	TRBV18
CAWSVHGQVYGYTF	TRBJ1-2	TRBV30